Each of the 19 T cell receptor beta chains below was sequenced from the same sample in a study of blood T cell repertoires in COVID-19. Repertoires were generated with immunoSEQ multiplex PCR, while TCRdb's copy carries only in-frame clones and drops some. The data contain about 49,000 clones, 70% to 90% of them singletons. Sequencing was performed on peripheral blood. These receptors all stem from a man aged 40-49 years with active COVID-19.

A single count supports this clone. This sequence joins TRBV6-1 and TRBJ2-6; D not certain. Trimming shortened V by 1 base and J by 0 bases, and 13 bases separated the two germline ends. The germline V gene encodes CDR1 MNHNS and CDR2 SASEGT. The CDR3 length is 18 residues. The CDR3 loop reads CASSEEWASLSGANVLTF. The CDR3 DNA reads as TGTGCCAGCAGTGAAGAATGGGCGAGCCTCTCTGGGGCCAACGTCCTGACTTTC.

V is TRBV19 and J is TRBJ2-7; 9 bases align to TRBD1. This CDR3 region has 12 residues. J gave up 2 bases and V 10 bases, and 3 bases lay outside the gene matches. Germline-derived CDR1 and CDR2 are LNHDA and SQIVND (reference sequence). CDR3 sequence reads: CATGDRAYEQYF. The CDR3 DNA is TGTGCCACTGGGGACAGGGCCTACGAGCAGTACTTC.

The chain is built from TRBV27 and TRBJ1-1, with D maybe TRBD1 (6 bases). The germline gives CDR1 MNHEY, CDR2 SMNVEV (reference sequence). With 11 bases removed from V and 3 bases from J, the gap between germline ends came to 13 bases. This CDR3 is 12 amino acids long. The CDR3 region has the DNA TGTGCCTCCGGGGGGCGCGACACTGAAGCTTTCTTT. Encoded protein: CASGGRDTEAFF.

V gene TRBV18 combines with J gene TRBJ1-1; D is possibly TRBD1 (5 bases). This CDR3 has 16 residues. Germline V gene sequence: CDR1 KGHSH, CDR2 LQKENI. Trimming stripped 3 bases from V and 4 bases from J, with 18 bases between. The CDR3 region is CASSPPTNRRGTEAFF. CDR3 bases: TGTGCCAGCTCACCTCCTACAAATAGGAGGGGCACTGAAGCTTTCTTT. The complete variable domain, with remaining parts taken from reference TRBV18 and TRBJ1-1, reads NAGVMQNPRHLVRRRGQEARLRCSPMKGHSHVYWYRQLPEEGLKFMVYLQKENIIDESGMPKERFSAEFPKEGPSILRIQQVVRGDSAAYFCASSPPTNRRGTEAFFGQGTRLTVV.

The V and J genes are TRBV11-2 and TRBJ1-3; D remains unclear. The V end lost 5 bases, the J end lost 2 bases, and 7 bases lay between the germline ends. The CDR3 contains 13 residues. The V gene's germline CDR1 is SGHAT and CDR2 FQNNGV. CDR3: CASSGVPGNTIYF. In DNA form, the CDR3 reads TGTGCCAGCAGCGGAGTCCCTGGAAACACCATATATTTT. Full variable domain (rest looked up from reference TRBV11-2 and TRBJ1-3): EAGVAQSPRYKIIEKRQSVAFWCNPISGHATLYWYQQILGQGPKLLIQFQNNGVVDDSQLPKDRFSAERLKGVDSTLKIQPAKLEDSAVYLCASSGVPGNTIYFGEGSWLTVV.

This clone appeared a few times. The chain links TRBV5-1 to TRBJ2-7, with 11 bases lining up with TRBD2. V was pared by 4 bases and J by 2 bases, with 5 bases of the junction left unmatched. This CDR3 spans 15 amino acids. Per germline, CDR1 SGHRS and CDR2 YFSETQ. CDR3 sequence reads: CASSLETSGAYEQYF. The CDR3 region has the DNA TGCGCCAGCAGCCTTGAGACTAGCGGGGCCTACGAGCAGTACTTC. Using reference TRBV5-1 and TRBJ2-7 for the parts outside the CDR3, the full variable domain is KAGVTQTPRYLIKTRGQQVTLSCSPISGHRSVSWYQQTPGQGLQFLFEYFSETQRNKGNFPGRFSGRQFSNSRSEMNVSTLELGDSALYLCASSLETSGAYEQYFGPGTRLTVT.

CDR3 residues: CASSLSRNAYEQYF. CDR3 coding DNA: TGTGCCAGCAGCTTATCGAGGAATGCCTACGAGCAGTACTTC. V usage is TRBV7-9 and J usage is TRBJ2-7; no clear D. CDR1 SEHNR and CDR2 FQNEAQ come from the germline V gene (reference sequence). Trimming pared 2 bases from V and 2 bases from J, leaving 10 bases between. This CDR3 contains 14 residues.

The rearrangement joins TRBV7-8 to TRBJ1-6; 9 positions match TRBD1. The CDR3 consists of 16 residues. CDR1 and CDR2 (germline): SGHVS, FQNEAQ. J lost 5 bases, V lost 1 base, and 3 bases had no gene match. The CDR3 DNA is TGTGCCAGCAGCTTAGTGACAGGGGGGAATAATTCACCCCTCCACTTT. It translates to CASSLVTGGNNSPLHF.

The chain links TRBV5-8 to TRBJ2-3; 9 bases map to TRBD1. CDR3 size: 15 residues. J lost 5 bases, V lost 3 bases, and 7 bases had no gene match. Germline V gene data show CDR1 as SGHTS and CDR2 as YDEGEE. The CDR3 reads CASSSRTGEGDTQYF. The DNA for the CDR3 is TGTGCCAGCAGCTCAAGGACAGGGGAAGGAGATACGCAGTATTTT.

This clone is a singleton in its sample. The rearrangement joins TRBV2 to TRBJ2-4; D might be TRBD2 (6 bases). Trimming stripped 5 bases from V and 0 bases from J, with 11 bases between. The CDR3 is made up of 15 amino acids. Germline V lookup: CDR1 SNHLY, CDR2 FYNNEI. As DNA, the CDR3 is TGTGCCAGCAGTCGGGACTCGATAGCCAAAAACATTCAGTACTTC. Translation: CASSRDSIAKNIQYF.

The J gene is TRBJ1-2, the V gene TRBV28, with TRBD1 as a possible D gene (5 bases). Trimming took 2 bases from V and 5 from J, leaving 15 bases between them. CDR3 length: 15 residues. Germline CDR1 MDHEN, CDR2 SYDVKM. CDR3 sequence (DNA): TGTGCCAGCAGTTTACCGTCAGGGCAAACATATGGCTACACCTTC. Protein: CASSLPSGQTYGYTF.

V and J are TRBV10-3 and TRBJ1-2; D unresolved. Germline V lookup: CDR1 ENHRY, CDR2 SYGVKD. V was trimmed by 6 bases and J by 7 bases, leaving 12 bases between them. The CDR3 is 12 residues long. CDR3 region: CAISLESGGYTF. CDR3 DNA sequence: TGTGCCATCAGCCTGGAGAGTGGTGGCTACACCTTC.

This chain uses TRBV29-1 with TRBJ2-7; no firm D call. CDR3 size: 12 residues. Germline V CDR1 and CDR2: SQVTM, ANQGSEA. Trimming took 6 bases from V and 5 from J, leaving 14 bases between them. The CDR3 region is CSVAVEFNEQYF. Written as DNA, the CDR3 is TGCAGCGTCGCGGTGGAGTTCAACGAGCAGTACTTC.

With regard to this clone: One end of the junction does not line up with germline, which may come from a read error. This rearrangement joins TRBV29-1 to TRBJ2-7; 10 bases are shared with TRBD2. This CDR3 contains 16 residues. Germline V gene data show CDR1 as SQVTM and CDR2 as ANQGSEA. CDR3 coding DNA: TGCAGCGTTAAAGAGACTAGCGGGCGGGGGACCTACGAGCAGTACTTC. Translating gives CSVKETSGRGTYEQYF.

The chain couples TRBV30 to TRBJ1-4; TRBD1 matches 9 bases. Germline V gene lookup returns CDR1 GTSNPN and CDR2 SVGIG (reference sequence). The CDR3 sequence is 15 residues long. J gave up 8 bases and V 1 base, and 8 bases lay outside the gene matches. Here the CDR3 reads CAWSDGGQGGEKLFF. The CDR3 nucleotides are TGTGCCTGGAGTGATGGGGGACAGGGAGGGGAAAAACTGTTTTTT.

The chain carries TRBV19 and TRBJ1-2; 7 positions match TRBD1. The germline gives CDR1 LNHDA, CDR2 SQIVND (reference sequence). The V segment lost 7 bases and the J segment 5 bases; nucleotides outside the gene matches: 13. The CDR3 has 15 amino acids. The CDR3 coding sequence is TGTGCCAGTACCTCGTCGGGACAGTACAAGTATGGCTACACCTTC. Its translation: CASTSSGQYKYGYTF.

This chain uses TRBV5-1 with TRBJ1-5; D call uncertain. V lost 0 bases, J lost 6 bases, and 13 bases lay in between. From germline, CDR1 is SGHRS and CDR2 YFSETQ. The CDR3 is 15 residues long. The CDR3, as DNA: TGCGCCAGCAGCTTGGCCGGGAGGGCATCTCAGCCCCAGCATTTT. Amino acid sequence: CASSLAGRASQPQHF.

J is TRBJ2-5 and V is TRBV4-1, with TRBD2 matching 8 bases. CDR1 is MGHRA, CDR2 YSYEKL, per germline. The CDR3 has 17 amino acids. The V and J ends lost 2 bases and 2 bases, in that order; junction bases with no gene match: 10. CDR3 sequence (DNA): TGCGCCAGCAGCCAACTCGGACTAGCCGTACTACAAGAGACCCAGTACTTC. Amino acids: CASSQLGLAVLQETQYF.

This chain links TRBV4-1 with TRBJ1-2; TRBD1 might be the D (6 bases). V dropped 2 bases and J dropped 4 bases, with 14 bases sitting between them. The V gene's germline CDR1 is MGHRA and CDR2 YSYEKL. This CDR3 contains 15 residues. CDR3 sequence (DNA): TGCGCCAGCAGCCAACAGCCCACAGGGCCCTATGGCTACACCTTC. It is translated as CASSQQPTGPYGYTF.